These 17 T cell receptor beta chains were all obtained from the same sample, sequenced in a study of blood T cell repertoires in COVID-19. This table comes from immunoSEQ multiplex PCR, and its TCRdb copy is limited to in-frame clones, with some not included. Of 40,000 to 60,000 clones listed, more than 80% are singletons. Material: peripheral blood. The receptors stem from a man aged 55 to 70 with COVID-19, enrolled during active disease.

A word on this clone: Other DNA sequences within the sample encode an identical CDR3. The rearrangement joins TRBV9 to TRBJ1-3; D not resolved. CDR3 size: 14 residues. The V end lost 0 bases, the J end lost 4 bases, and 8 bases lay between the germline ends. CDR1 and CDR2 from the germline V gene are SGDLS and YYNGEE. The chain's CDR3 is CASSVGGTGNTIYF. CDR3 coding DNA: TGTGCCAGCAGCGTAGGTGGCACCGGAAACACCATATATTTT.

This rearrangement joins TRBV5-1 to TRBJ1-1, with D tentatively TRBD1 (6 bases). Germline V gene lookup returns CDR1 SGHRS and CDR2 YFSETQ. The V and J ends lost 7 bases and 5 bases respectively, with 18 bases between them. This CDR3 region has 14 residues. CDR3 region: CASGDGGALTEAFF. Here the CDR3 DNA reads TGCGCCAGCGGCGATGGGGGGGCGCTTACTGAAGCTTTCTTT. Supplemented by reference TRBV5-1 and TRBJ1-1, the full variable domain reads KAGVTQTPRYLIKTRGQQVTLSCSPISGHRSVSWYQQTPGQGLQFLFEYFSETQRNKGNFPGRFSGRQFSNSRSEMNVSTLELGDSALYLCASGDGGALTEAFFGQGTRLTVV.

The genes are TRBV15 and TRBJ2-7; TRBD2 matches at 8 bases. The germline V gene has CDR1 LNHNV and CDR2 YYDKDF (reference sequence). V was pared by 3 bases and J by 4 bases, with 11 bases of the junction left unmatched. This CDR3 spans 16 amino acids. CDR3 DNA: TGTGCCACCAGCAGCCCTCCCGGGGGGGGGTTATACGAGCAGTACTTC. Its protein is CATSSPPGGGLYEQYF.

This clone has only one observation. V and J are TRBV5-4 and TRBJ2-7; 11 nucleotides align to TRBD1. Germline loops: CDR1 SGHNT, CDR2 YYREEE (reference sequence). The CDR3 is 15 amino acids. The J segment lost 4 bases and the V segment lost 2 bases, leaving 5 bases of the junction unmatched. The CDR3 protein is CASSLPGDRGYEQYF. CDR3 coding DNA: TGTGCCAGCAGCTTACCCGGGGACAGGGGGTACGAGCAGTACTTC.

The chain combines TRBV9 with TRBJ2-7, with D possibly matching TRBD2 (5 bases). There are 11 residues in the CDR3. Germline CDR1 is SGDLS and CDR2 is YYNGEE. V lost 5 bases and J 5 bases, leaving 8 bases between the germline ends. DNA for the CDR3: TGTGCCAGCAGGCGGGCGAACGAGCAGTACTTC. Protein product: CASRRANEQYF.

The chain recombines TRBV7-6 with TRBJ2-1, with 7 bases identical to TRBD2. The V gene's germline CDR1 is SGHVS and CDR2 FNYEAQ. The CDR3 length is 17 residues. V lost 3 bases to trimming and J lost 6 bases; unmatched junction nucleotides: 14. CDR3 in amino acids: CASSLMAGGSFGNEQFF. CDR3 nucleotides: TGTGCCAGCAGCTTGATGGCCGGCGGGAGTTTCGGCAATGAGCAGTTCTTC.

CDR3 in amino acids: CSVQYQETQYF. The CDR3 coding sequence is TGCAGCGTTCAGTACCAAGAGACCCAGTACTTC. V usage is TRBV29-1 and J usage is TRBJ2-5, with no clear D. The V end lost 5 bases, the J end lost 0 bases, and 4 bases lay between the germline ends. The CDR3 sequence is 11 residues long. Germline values: CDR1 SQVTM, CDR2 ANQGSEA.

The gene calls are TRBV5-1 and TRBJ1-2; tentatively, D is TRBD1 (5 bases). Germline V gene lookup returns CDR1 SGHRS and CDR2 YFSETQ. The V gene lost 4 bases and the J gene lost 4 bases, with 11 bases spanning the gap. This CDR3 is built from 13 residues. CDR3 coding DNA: TGCGCCAGCAGCCAAGGACACGTCTATGGCTACACCTTC. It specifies CASSQGHVYGYTF.

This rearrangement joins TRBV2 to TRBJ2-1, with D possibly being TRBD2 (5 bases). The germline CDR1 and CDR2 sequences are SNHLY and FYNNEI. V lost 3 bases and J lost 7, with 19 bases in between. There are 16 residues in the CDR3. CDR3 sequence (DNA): TGTGCCAGCAGTGAGAGTCCCGCGGGTGTTGGGAATGAGCAGTTCTTC. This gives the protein CASSESPAGVGNEQFF.

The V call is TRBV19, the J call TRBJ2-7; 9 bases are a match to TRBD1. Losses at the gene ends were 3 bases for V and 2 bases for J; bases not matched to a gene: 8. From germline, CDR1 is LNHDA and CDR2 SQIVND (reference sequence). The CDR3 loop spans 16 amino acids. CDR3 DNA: TGTGCCAGTAGTATCACTCGTAGGACAGGGGCCTACGAGCAGTACTTC. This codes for CASSITRRTGAYEQYF.

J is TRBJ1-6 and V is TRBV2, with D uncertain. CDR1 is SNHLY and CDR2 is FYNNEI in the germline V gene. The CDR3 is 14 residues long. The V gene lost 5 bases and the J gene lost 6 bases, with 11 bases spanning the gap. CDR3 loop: CASSSGISNSPLHF. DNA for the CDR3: TGTGCCAGCAGTTCCGGGATCAGTAATTCACCCCTCCACTTT.

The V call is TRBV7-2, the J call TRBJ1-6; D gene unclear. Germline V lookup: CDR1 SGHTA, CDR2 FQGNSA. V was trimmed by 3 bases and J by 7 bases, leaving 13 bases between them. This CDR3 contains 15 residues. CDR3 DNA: TGTGCCAGCAGCTTGAAGAGTTTGTCGAATTCACCCCTCCACTTT. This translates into CASSLKSLSNSPLHF.

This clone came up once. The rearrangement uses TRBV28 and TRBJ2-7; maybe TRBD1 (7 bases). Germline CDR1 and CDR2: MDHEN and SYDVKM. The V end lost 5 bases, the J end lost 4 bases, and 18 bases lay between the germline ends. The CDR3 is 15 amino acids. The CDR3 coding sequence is TGTGCCAGCAGTGGGGGCCCAGGGGGGCCTTACGAGCAGTACTTC. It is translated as CASSGGPGGPYEQYF.

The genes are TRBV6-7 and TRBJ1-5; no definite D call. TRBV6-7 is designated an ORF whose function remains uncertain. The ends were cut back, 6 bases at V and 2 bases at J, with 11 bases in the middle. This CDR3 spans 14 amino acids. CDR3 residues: CASSRRKGNQPQHF. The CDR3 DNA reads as TGTGCCAGCAGCCGGAGAAAGGGCAATCAGCCCCAGCATTTT.

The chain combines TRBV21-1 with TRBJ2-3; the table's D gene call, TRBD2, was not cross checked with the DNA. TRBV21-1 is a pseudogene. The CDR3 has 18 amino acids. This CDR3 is CASSSTREPGLSTDTQYF. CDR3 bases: TGTGCCAGCAGCTCGACCCGCGAGCCGGGATTGTCCACAGATACGCAGTATTTT.

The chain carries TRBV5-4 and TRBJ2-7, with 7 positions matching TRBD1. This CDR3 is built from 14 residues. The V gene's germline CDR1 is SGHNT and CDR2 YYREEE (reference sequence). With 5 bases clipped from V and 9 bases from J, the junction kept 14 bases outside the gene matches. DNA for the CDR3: TGTGCCAGCAGTACGGACAGGCGCGCGCAGGGGCAGTACTTC. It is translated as CASSTDRRAQGQYF. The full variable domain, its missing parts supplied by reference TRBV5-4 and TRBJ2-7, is ETGVTQSPTHLIKTRGQQVTLRCSSQSGHNTVSWYQQALGQGPQFIFQYYREEENGRGNFPPRFSGLQFPNYSSELNVNALELDDSALYLCASSTDRRAQGQYFGPGTRLTVT.

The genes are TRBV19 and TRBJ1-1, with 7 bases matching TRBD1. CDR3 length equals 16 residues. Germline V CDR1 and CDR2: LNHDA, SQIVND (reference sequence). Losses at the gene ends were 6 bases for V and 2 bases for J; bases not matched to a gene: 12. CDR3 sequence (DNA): TGTGCCAGTAGCCTTCGTCAGGGGGTGATAAACACTGAAGCTTTCTTT. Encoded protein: CASSLRQGVINTEAFF.